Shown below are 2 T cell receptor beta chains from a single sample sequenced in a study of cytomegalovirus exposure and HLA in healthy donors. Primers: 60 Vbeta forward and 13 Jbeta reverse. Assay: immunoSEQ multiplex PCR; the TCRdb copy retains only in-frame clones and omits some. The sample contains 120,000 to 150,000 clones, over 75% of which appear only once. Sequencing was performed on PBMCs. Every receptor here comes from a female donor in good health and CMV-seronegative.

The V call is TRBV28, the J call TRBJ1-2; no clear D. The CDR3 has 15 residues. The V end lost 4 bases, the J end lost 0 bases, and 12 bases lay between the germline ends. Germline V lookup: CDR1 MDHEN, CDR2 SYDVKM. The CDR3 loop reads CASSSPGTPNYGYTF. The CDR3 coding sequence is TGTGCCAGCAGTTCTCCGGGAACCCCTAACTATGGCTACACCTTC.

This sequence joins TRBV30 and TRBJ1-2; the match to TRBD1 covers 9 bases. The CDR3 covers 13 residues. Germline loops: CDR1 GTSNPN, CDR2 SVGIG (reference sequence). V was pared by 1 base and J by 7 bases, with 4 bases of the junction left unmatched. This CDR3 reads CAWSAGTGFGYTF. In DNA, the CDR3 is TGTGCCTGGAGTGCCGGGACAGGGTTTGGCTACACCTTC.